This TCR beta chain was sequenced in a study of cytomegalovirus exposure and HLA in healthy donors. Overall study context: Earlier results showed 90 million to 120 million unique TCR beta sequences derived from some 180 million T cells.

This clone was counted between two and nine times. Its target is not known. 13 Jbeta primers and 60 Vbeta primers were used for the PCR. Measured with immunoSEQ multiplex PCR; TCRdb has only the in-frame clones, and not every one. This table has 120,000 or so clones, about 80% appearing once. Germline assignment: CDR1 SGHDT and CDR2 YYEEEE. The length of the CDR3 is 18 residues. Trimming took 2 bases from V and 1 from J, leaving 16 bases between them. Sampled while nominally healthy, donors likely had unrecorded immune exposures. Whole-study findings and limits: Using the classifier, cytomegalovirus status was reportedly diagnosed with high specificity and sensitivity. Specificity of a few CMV-associated chains for CMV antigens was verified in vitro.

The sample was PBMCs. V usage is TRBV5-6 and J usage is TRBJ1-6; D is possibly TRBD1 (6 bases). This clonotype originated in a female donor in good health and CMV-seropositive. CDR3 region: CASSFGGPRGSYNSPLHF. The CDR3 DNA sequence: TGTGCCAGCAGCTTCGGGGGGCCCCGGGGTTCCTATAATTCACCCCTCCACTTT.